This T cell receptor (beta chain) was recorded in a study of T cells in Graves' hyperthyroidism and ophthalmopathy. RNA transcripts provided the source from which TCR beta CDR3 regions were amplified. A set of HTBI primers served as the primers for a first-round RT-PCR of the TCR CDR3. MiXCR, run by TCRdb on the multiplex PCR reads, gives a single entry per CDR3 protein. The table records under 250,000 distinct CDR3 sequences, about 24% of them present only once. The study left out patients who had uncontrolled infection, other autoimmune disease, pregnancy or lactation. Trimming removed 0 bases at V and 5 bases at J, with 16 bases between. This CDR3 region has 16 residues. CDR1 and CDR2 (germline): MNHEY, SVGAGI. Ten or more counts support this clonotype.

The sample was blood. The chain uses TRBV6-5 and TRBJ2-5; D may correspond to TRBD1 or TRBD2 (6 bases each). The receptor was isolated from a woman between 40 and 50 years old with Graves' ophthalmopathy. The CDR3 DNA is TGTGCCAGCAGTTACTCGCAGGGGACTCCCAGGGAGACCCAGTACTTC. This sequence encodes CASSYSQGTPRETQYF.